This is a list of T cell receptor beta chains from one sample in a study of vaccination effects on CD4 cells after COVID-19. Which antigens these TCRs recognize remains unknown. Here immunoSEQ multiplex PCR was the method, and the copy in TCRdb shows in-frame clones only, minus some. In the table there are 40,000 to 50,000 clones, more than 65% of which are singletons. This specimen was CD4+ T cells from PBMCs cultured with HCoV-NL63 spike peptides, taken before COVID-19 vaccination. All receptors derive from a human donor who received a COVID-19 vaccine. Both conserved end residues are part of each CDR3. Clone size is shown for a subset of rows, as once, few, many or a class of expanded clone.

v_gene	abundance	CDR3aa
TRBV24-1	.	CATSDDRGSGANVLTF
TRBV28	.	CASSPRGGQQETQYF
TRBV24-1	few	CATRADRGPNYGYTF
TRBV30	once	CAWETGTGGWNEQFF
TRBV29-1	.	CSVPGSQRFLFDEQFF
TRBV2	.	CASQTVVSGELFF
TRBV6-1	.	CASSEDGNTEAFF
TRBV5-1	once	CASSLRETGYADTQYF
TRBV5-1	.	CASSLVAGSEKLFF
TRBV6-2/TRBV6-3	.	CASSSSWGAVTDTQYF
TRBV5-1	.	CASSLAGTGSETQYF